This T cell receptor beta chain was obtained from a study of blood T cell repertoires in COVID-19. Background on the study: Nucleic acid was either cDNA or gDNA, and it came from T cells, B-cell-depleted T cells, or PBMCs.

The method was immunoSEQ multiplex PCR; TCRdb's version includes in-frame clones alone and lacks a portion of them. The sample lists approximately 88,000 clones, less than 85% occurring once. The CDR3 spans 14 residues. The V gene lost 2 bases and the J gene lost 7 bases, with 9 bases spanning the gap. Looked up from germline, CDR1 is LNHNV and CDR2 is YYDKDF (reference sequence). This chain uses TRBV15 with TRBJ1-6, with a weak D call TRBD1 (5 bases). Sequenced input: peripheral blood. The receptor's source is an elderly woman with acute or convalescent COVID-19. The CDR3 region is CATSRQGGNSPLHF. The CDR3 coding sequence is TGTGCCACCAGCAGACAGGGTGGCAATTCACCCCTCCACTTT.